Each of the 3 T cell receptor beta chains below was sequenced from the same sample in a study of shared clonotypes between healthy human individuals. Profiled with immunoSEQ multiplex PCR; TCRdb holds only in-frame clones, not every one. The sample lists roughly 2,300,000 clones, 85% to 95% occurring once. The sequenced sample was naive CD4+ T cells from PBMCs. The subset was: CD45RA+ positively selected. The receptors were sampled from a man between 18 and 29 years old in good health. Some clones in this sample may be carry-over from other donors' samples.

This clone was detected only once. The rearrangement links TRBV18 to TRBJ2-3; D possibly corresponds to TRBD1 (5 bases). The germline V and J ends were trimmed by 3 bases and 1 base, with 20 bases remaining between them. Looked up from germline, CDR1 is KGHSH and CDR2 is LQKENI. The CDR3 totals 18 residues. CDR3 nucleotide sequence: TGTGCCAGCTCACCCGCAGGGTCAGGCCCTGATCGCACAGATACGCAGTATTTT. It codes for CASSPAGSGPDRTDTQYF. The full variable domain, its missing parts supplied by reference TRBV18 and TRBJ2-3, is NAGVMQNPRHLVRRRGQEARLRCSPMKGHSHVYWYRQLPEEGLKFMVYLQKENIIDESGMPKERFSAEFPKEGPSILRIQQVVRGDSAAYFCASSPAGSGPDRTDTQYFGPGTRLTVL.

This chain links TRBV27 with TRBJ2-7; maybe TRBD1 (6 bases). The CDR3 loop spans 14 amino acids. The V and J ends lost 5 bases and 4 bases respectively, with 15 bases between them. Germline CDR1 MNHEY, CDR2 SMNVEV (reference sequence). The DNA for the CDR3 is TGTGCCAGCAGTAGGAACAGGGAGCTTTACGAGCAGTACTTC. It codes for CASSRNRELYEQYF.

Points on this clone: This CDR3 is also generated by other DNA sequences in the sample. The chain is built from TRBV2 and TRBJ2-7, with 9 bases identical to TRBD1. This CDR3 comprises 14 residues. The V and J ends lost 6 bases and 1 base, in that order; junction bases with no gene match: 4. Per the germline V gene, CDR1 is SNHLY and CDR2 is FYNNEI. The CDR3 sequence: CASSGQGPSYEQYF. CDR3 sequence (DNA): TGTGCCAGCAGCGGACAGGGGCCTTCCTACGAGCAGTACTTC.